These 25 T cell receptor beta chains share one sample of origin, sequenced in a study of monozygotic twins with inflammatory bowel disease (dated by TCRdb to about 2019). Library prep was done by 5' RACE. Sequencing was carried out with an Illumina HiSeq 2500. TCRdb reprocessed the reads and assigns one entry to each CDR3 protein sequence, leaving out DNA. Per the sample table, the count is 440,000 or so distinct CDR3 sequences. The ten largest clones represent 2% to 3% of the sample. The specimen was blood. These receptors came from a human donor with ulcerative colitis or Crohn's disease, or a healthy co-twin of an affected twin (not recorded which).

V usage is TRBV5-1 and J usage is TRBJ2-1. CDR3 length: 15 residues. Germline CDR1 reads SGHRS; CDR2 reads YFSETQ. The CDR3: CASSLATTSYNEQFF.

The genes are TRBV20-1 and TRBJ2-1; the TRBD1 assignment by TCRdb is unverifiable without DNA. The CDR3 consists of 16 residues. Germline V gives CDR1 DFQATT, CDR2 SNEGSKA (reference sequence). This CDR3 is CSARGAPERSYNEQFF.

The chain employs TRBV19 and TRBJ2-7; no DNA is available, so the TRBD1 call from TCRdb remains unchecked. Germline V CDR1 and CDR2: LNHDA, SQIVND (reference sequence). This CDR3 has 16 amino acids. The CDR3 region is CASSSRSGRGTGEQYF.

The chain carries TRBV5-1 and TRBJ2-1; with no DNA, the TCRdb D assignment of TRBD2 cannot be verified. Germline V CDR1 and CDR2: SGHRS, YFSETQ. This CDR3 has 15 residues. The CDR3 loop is CASSRIAGGYNEQFF.

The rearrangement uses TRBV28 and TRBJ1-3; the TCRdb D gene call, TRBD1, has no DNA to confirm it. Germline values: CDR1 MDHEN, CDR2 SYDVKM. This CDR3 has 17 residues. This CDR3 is CASSLTGPLVSGNTIYF.

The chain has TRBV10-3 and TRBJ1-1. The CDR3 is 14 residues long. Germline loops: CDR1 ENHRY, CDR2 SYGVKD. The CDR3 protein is CAISVRGMNTEAFF.

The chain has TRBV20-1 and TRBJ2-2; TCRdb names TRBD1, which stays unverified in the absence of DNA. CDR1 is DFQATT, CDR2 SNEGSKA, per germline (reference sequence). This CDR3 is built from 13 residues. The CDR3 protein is CSARKQGPGELFF.

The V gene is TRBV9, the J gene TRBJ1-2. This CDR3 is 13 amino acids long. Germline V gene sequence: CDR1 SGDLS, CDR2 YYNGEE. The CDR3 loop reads CASSGAREDGYTF.

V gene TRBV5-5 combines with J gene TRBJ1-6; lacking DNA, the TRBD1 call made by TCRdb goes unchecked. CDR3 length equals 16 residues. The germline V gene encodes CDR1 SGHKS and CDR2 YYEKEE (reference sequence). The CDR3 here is CASSLAGAVLDSPLHF.

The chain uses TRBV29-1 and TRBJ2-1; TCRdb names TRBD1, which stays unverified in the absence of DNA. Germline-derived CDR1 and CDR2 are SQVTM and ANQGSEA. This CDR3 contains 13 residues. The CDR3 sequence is CSVRDSPGAEQFF.

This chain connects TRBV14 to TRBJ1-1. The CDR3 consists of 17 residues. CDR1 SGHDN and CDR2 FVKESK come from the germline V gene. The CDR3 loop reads CASSQTTGLLGETEAFF. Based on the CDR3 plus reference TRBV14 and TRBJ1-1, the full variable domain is EAGVTQFPSHSVIEKGQTVTLRCDPISGHDNLYWYRRVMGKEIKFLLHFVKESKQDESGMPNNRFLAERTGGTYSTLKVQPAELEDSGVYFCASSQTTGLLGETEAFFGQGTRLTVV.

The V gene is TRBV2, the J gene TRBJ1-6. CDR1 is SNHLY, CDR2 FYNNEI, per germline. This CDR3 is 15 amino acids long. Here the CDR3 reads CASKGPGSYNSPLHF.

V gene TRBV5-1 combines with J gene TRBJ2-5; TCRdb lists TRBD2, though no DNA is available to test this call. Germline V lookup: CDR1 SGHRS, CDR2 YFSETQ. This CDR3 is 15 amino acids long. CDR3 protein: CASSGGTSAKETQYF.

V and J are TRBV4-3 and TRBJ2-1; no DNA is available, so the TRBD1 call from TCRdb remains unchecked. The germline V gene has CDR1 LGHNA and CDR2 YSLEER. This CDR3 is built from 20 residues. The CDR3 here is CASSPRPRAGIGPTYNEQFF.

The CDR3 reads CSASETGALKEQYF. The gene calls are TRBV20-1 and TRBJ2-7; TCRdb's D call of TRBD1 is untestable without DNA. The CDR3 has 14 residues. CDR1 is DFQATT, CDR2 SNEGSKA, per germline (reference sequence).

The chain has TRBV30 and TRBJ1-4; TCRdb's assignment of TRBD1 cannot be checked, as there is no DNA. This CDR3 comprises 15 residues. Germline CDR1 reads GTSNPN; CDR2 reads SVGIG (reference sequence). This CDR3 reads CAWSGQGTTNEKLFF. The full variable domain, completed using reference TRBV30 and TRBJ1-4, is SQTIHQWPATLVQPVGSPLSLECTVEGTSNPNLYWYRQAAGRGLQLLFYSVGIGQISSEVPQNLSASRPQDRQFILSSKKLLLSDSGFYLCAWSGQGTTNEKLFFGSGTQLSVL.

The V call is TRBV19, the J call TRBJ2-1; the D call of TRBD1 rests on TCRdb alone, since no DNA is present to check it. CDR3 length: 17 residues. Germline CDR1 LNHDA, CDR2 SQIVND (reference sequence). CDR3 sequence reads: CASSPGWGQAPHNEQFF.

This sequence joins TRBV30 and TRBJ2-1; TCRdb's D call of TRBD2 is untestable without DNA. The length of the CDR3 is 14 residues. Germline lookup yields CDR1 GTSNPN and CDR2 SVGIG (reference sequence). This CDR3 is CAWSYTGGINEQFF.

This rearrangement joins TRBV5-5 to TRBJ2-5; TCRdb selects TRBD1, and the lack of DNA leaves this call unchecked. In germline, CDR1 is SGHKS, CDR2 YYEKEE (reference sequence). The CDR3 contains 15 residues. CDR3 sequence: CASSFPGGGQETQYF.

Here the CDR3 reads CASSYSGGELFF. The rearrangement links TRBV6-6 to TRBJ2-2. CDR1 is MNHNY, CDR2 SVGAGI, per germline (reference sequence). CDR3 size: 12 residues.

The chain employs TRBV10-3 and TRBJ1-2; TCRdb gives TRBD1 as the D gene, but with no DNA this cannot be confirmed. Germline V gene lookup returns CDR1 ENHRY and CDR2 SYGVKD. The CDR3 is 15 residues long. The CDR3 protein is CAIIAGEGSNYGYTF.

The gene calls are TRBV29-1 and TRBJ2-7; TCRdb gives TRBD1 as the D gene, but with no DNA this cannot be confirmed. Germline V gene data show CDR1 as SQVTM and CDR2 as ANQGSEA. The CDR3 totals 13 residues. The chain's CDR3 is CSVEHPETYEQYF.

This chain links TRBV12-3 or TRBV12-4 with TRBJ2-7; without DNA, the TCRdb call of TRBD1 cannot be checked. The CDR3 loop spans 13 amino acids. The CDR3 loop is CASKQGGVFEQYF.

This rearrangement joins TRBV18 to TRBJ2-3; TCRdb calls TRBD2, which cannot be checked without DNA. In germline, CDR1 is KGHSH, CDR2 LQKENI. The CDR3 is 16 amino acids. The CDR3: CASSPRLAGATDTQYF.

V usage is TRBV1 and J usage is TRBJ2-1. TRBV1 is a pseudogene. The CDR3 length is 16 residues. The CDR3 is CTSSQGLGMRDNEQFF.